The source of this T cell receptor beta chain is a study of T-cell memory formation after mild COVID-19. Broader study findings: There was a balanced CD4/CD8 profile in clones contracting day 15 to 85, and later expanders leaned CD4+. The main location of contracting CD4+ clones was CM and EM, and that of contracting CD8+ clones was EMRA.

Using its own MiXCR run on the 5' RACE reads, TCRdb lists one record per CDR3 protein. Among roughly 120,000 distinct CDR3 sequences listed, about 17% were seen once. Remarks on this clonotype: Its antigen is undetermined.

This TCR derives from an adult woman who had mild COVID-19 (a few samples of this study predate the infection). Cell type and time point are not known. The sequenced sample was PBMCs or a T cell subset sorted from them (not recorded which).

DNA for the CDR3: TGTGCCAGTAGTGTACCAGCGGGAGGGGTCCGGAATGAGCAGTTCTTC. Protein product: CASSVPAGGVRNEQFF. The chain uses TRBV19 and TRBJ2-1, with 10 bases fitting TRBD2. CDR3 length: 16 amino acids. Germline CDR1 LNHDA, CDR2 SQIVND (reference sequence). V dropped 5 bases and J dropped 7; count of bases not matched to a gene: 11.